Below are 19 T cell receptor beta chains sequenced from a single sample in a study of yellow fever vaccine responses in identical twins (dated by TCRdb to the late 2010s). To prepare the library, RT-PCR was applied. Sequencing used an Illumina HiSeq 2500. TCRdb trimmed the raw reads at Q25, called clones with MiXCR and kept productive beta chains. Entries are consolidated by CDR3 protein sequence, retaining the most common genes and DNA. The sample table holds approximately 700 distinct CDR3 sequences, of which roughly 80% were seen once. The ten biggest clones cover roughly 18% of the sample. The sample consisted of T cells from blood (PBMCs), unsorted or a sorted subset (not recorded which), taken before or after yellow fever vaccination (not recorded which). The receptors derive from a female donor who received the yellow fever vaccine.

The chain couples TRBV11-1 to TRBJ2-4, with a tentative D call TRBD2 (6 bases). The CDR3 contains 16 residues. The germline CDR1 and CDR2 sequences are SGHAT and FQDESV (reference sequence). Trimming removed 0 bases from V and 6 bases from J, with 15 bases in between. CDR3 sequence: CASSLAAGGSGNIQYF. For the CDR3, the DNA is TGTGCCAGCAGCTTAGCCGCCGGAGGGTCGGGAAACATTCAGTACTTC.

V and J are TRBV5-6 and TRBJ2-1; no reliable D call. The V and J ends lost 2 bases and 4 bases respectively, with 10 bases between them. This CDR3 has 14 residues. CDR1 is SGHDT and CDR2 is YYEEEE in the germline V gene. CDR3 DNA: TGTGCCAGCAGCTTATTGACCCCGTACAATGAGCAGTTCTTC. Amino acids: CASSLLTPYNEQFF.

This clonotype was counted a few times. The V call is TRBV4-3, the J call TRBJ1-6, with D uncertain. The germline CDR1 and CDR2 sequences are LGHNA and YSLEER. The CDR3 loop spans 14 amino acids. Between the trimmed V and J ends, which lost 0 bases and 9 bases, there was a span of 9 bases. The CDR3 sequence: CASSQDVEVSPLHF. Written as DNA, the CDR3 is TGCGCCAGCAGCCAAGATGTAGAGGTTTCACCCCTCCACTTT.

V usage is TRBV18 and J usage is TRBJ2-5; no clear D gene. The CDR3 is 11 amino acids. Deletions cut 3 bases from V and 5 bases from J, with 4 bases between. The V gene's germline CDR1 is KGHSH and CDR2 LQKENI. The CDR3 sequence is CASSPGETQYF. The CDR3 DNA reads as TGTGCCAGCTCACCGGGGGAGACCCAGTACTTC.

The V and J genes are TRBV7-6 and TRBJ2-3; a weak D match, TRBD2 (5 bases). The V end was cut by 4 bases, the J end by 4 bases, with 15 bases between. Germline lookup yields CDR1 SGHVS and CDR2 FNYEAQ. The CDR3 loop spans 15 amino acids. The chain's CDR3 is CASSSGSVAPDTQYF. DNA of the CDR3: TGTGCCAGCAGCTCGGGTAGCGTGGCCCCAGATACGCAGTATTTT.

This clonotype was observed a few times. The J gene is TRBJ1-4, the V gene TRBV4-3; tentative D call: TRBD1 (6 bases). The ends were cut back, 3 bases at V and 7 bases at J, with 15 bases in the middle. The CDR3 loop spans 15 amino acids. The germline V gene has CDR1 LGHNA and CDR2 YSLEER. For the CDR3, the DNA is TGCGCCAGCAGCCATGAACAGGGAGGGCCTGAAAAACTGTTTTTT. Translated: CASSHEQGGPEKLFF.

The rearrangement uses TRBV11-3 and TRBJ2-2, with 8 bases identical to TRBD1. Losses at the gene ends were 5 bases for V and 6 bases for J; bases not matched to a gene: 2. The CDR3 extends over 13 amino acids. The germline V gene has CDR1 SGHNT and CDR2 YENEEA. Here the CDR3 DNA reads TGTGCCAGCAGCCTACAGGGGGCCGGGGAGCTGTTTTTT. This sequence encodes CASSLQGAGELFF.

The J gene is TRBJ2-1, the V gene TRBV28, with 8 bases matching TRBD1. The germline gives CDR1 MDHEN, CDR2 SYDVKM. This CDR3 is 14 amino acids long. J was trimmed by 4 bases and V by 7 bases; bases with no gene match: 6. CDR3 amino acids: CASNRGTFYNEQFF. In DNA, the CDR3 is TGTGCCAGCAACAGGGGGACCTTTTACAATGAGCAGTTCTTC.

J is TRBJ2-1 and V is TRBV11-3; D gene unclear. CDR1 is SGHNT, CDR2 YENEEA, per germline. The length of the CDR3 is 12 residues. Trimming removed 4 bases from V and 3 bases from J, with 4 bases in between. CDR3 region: CASSSYYNEQFF. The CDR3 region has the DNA TGTGCCAGCAGCTCCTACTACAATGAGCAGTTCTTC.

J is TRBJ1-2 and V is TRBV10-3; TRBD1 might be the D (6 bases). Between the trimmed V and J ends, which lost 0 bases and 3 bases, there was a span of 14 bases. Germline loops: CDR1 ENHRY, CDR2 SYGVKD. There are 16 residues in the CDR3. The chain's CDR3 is CAISESNTGTYYGYTF. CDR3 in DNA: TGTGCCATCAGTGAGTCGAACACAGGGACCTACTATGGCTACACCTTC.

The CDR3 spells CATSRGRGGRSSGNTIYF. DNA of the CDR3: TGTGCCACCAGCAGAGGCCGAGGGGGCCGCTCCTCTGGAAACACCATATATTTT. The chain couples TRBV15 to TRBJ1-3, with 7 bases matching TRBD1. Germline-derived CDR1 and CDR2 are LNHNV and YYDKDF (reference sequence). After removal of 1 base from V and 0 bases from J, the junction contained 9 bases not matched to a gene. There are 18 residues in the CDR3.

In nucleotides, the CDR3 is TGTGCCAGCAGTTACGCGGGTCAGCCCCAGCATTTT. Its translation is CASSYAGQPQHF. V gene TRBV6-2 or TRBV6-3 combines with J gene TRBJ1-5; D ambiguous. Germline V lookup: CDR1 MNHEY, CDR2 SVGEGT. The V and J ends lost 2 bases and 6 bases respectively, with 5 bases between them. This CDR3 is built from 12 residues.

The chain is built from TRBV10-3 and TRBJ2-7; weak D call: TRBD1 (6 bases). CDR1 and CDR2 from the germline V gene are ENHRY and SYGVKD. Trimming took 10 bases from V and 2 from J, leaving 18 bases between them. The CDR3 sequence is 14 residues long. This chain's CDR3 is CATDESGVAYEQYF. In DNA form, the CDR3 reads TGTGCCACCGATGAGTCAGGGGTGGCCTACGAGCAGTACTTC.

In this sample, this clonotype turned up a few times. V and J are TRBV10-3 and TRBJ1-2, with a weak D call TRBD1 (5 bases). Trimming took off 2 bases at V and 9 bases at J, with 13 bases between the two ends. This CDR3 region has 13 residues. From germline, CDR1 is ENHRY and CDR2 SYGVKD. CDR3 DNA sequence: TGTGCCATCAGTGAGGAACCCGGGGGTAGCTACACCTTC. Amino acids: CAISEEPGGSYTF.

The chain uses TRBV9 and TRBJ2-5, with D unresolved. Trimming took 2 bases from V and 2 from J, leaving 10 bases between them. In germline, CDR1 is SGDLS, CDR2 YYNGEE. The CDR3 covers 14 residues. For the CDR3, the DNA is TGTGCCAGCAGCGTCGCCGAGCTTCAAGAGACCCAGTACTTC. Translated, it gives CASSVAELQETQYF.

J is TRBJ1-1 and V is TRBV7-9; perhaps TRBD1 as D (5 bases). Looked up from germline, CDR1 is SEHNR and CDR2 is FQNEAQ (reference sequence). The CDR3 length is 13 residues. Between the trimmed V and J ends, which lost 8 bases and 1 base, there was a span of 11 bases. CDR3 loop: CASREQENTEAFF. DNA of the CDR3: TGTGCCAGCCGAGAACAGGAGAACACTGAAGCTTTCTTT.

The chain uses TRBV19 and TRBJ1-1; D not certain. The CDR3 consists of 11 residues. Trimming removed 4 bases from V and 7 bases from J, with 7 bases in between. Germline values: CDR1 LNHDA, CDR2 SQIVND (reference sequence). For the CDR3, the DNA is TGTGCCAGTAGTACACAGCGTGAAGCTTTCTTT. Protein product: CASSTQREAFF.

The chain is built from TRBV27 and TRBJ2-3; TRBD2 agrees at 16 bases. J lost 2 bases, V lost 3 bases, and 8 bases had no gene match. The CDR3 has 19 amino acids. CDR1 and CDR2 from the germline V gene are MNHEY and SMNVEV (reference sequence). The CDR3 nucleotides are TGTGCCAGCAGTTTTCGACCGGGACTAGCGGGAGGGGACACAGATACGCAGTATTTT. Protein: CASSFRPGLAGGDTDTQYF.

The CDR3 reads CASSRAGTGEKLFF. In nucleotides, the CDR3 is TGCGCCAGCAGCCGGGCCGGGACAGGTGAAAAACTGTTTTTT. This chain uses TRBV4-1 with TRBJ1-4; 8 positions agree with TRBD1. The V and J ends lost 4 bases and 7 bases, in that order; junction bases with no gene match: 5. This CDR3 spans 14 amino acids. Germline V lookup: CDR1 MGHRA, CDR2 YSYEKL.